The clone carrying this T cell receptor beta chain came up many times. Its target is not known. Germline V CDR1 and CDR2: DFQATT, SNEGSKA (reference sequence). This CDR3 comprises 15 residues. V lost 0 bases, J lost 8 bases, and 17 bases lay in between. The data were obtained in a study of T cells in Graves' hyperthyroidism and ophthalmopathy. Findings and limits, study-wide: In validation, the model predicted ophthalmopathy. These predictions came a median about 6 months before onset.

Sampled blood dates from first hyperthyroidism diagnosis, and it precedes any ophthalmopathy symptoms. Amplified regions were TCR beta CDR3 sequences from RNA transcripts. The HTBI primer set drove a first-round RT-PCR of the TCR CDR3. TCRdb passed the multiplex PCR reads through MiXCR, listing each CDR3 protein once. The repertoire has fewer than 900,000 distinct CDR3 sequences, approximately 18% of them found once; the top ten carry 16%. This TCR came from a woman aged 50 to 65 with Graves' hyperthyroidism that later progressed to Graves' ophthalmopathy. The sample taken for sequencing was blood. V gene TRBV20-1 combines with J gene TRBJ2-1; the D gene is possibly TRBD2 (5 bases). The CDR3 DNA reads as TGCAGTGCTAGAGACCGGACTCGTCTCAGATATGAGCAGTTCTTC. Encoded protein: CSARDRTRLRYEQFF.